Listed here are 21 T cell receptor beta chains from one sample, sequenced in a study of OX40 agonist ivuxolimab in advanced cancers. Here immunoSEQ multiplex PCR was the method, and the copy in TCRdb shows in-frame clones only, minus some. The table records fewer than 25,000 clones, about 83% of them present only once. This specimen consisted of CD4+ or CD8+ T cells sorted from blood, obtained in a trial of the OX40 agonist ivuxolimab. The receptors were gathered from an adult with an advanced solid tumor such as melanoma, head and neck, liver or kidney cancer.

The rearrangement links TRBV2 to TRBJ2-1; D may be TRBD1 or TRBD2 (5 bases each). This CDR3 is built from 16 residues. Per the germline V gene, CDR1 is SNHLY and CDR2 is FYNNEI. V lost 11 bases, J lost 0 bases, and 20 bases lay in between. CDR3 DNA sequence: TGTGCCTCCCCCCGGGGCCGGCCCGGCTCCTACAATGAGCAGTTCTTC. This sequence encodes CASPRGRPGSYNEQFF.

The gene calls are TRBV7-9 and TRBJ1-5; D is undetermined. Trimming cost V 3 bases and J 7 bases, with 7 bases left between them. From germline, CDR1 is SEHNR and CDR2 FQNEAQ (reference sequence). The CDR3 is 12 residues long. CDR3 nucleotide sequence: TGTGCCAGCAGCTTTAGCTCCCAGCCCCAGCATTTT. This translates into CASSFSSQPQHF. The variable domain in full, completed from reference TRBV7-9 and TRBJ1-5, reads DTGVSQNPRHKITKRGQNVTFRCDPISEHNRLYWYRQTLGQGPEFLTYFQNEAQLEKSRLLSDRFSAERPKGSFSTLEIQRTEQGDSAMYLCASSFSSQPQHFGDGTRLSIL.

This clone was observed a few times. The chain recombines TRBV5-5 with TRBJ1-2; D call uncertain. There are 14 residues in the CDR3. Trimming shortened V by 1 base and J by 7 bases, and 14 bases separated the two germline ends. Germline values: CDR1 SGHKS, CDR2 YYEKEE (reference sequence). The CDR3 region is CASSLRASRSGYTF. The CDR3, as DNA: TGTGCCAGCAGCTTGAGGGCCAGTAGGTCTGGCTACACCTTC.

V is TRBV7-6 and J is TRBJ2-7; 8 nucleotides match TRBD1. Unmatched junction bases numbered 11, after V lost 1 base and J lost 6 bases. The germline V gene encodes CDR1 SGHVS and CDR2 FNYEAQ. The CDR3 runs to 16 residues. The CDR3, as DNA: TGTGCCAGCAGCTTAGTCGTAGGGCCAGGGGGCGCCGAGCAGTACTTC. Protein sequence: CASSLVVGPGGAEQYF.

CDR3 in DNA: TGTGCCAGCAGAGAGAGGCGGGGGATCACCTACGAGCAGTACTTC. Translation: CASRERRGITYEQYF. The chain recombines TRBV7-9 with TRBJ2-7; 7 bases are shared with TRBD2. Germline lookup yields CDR1 SEHNR and CDR2 FQNEAQ (reference sequence). The CDR3 has 15 residues. Trimming at V came to 6 bases and at J to 2 bases, leaving 10 bases not matched to a gene.

CDR3 region: CASSQQGATEAFF. Written as DNA, the CDR3 is TGTGCCAGCAGCCAACAGGGTGCCACTGAAGCTTTCTTT. The genes are TRBV4-2 and TRBJ1-1, with a weak D call TRBD1 (5 bases). Germline V gives CDR1 LGHNA, CDR2 YNFKEQ. V shed 2 bases and J shed 4 bases, with 8 bases lying between them. This CDR3 has 13 amino acids.

This clone has only a few counts. This sequence joins TRBV7-1 and TRBJ2-3; possible D gene TRBD1, 6 bases. TRBV7-1 is an open reading frame, and its role is uncertain. CDR3 length equals 14 residues. V was trimmed by 4 bases and J by 2 bases, leaving 10 bases between them. CDR3 sequence (DNA): TGTGCCAGCAGCTTAGGGGGAGCCACAGATACGCAGTATTTT. Its protein product is CASSLGGATDTQYF.

This sequence joins TRBV29-1 and TRBJ1-3, with D unclear. V was shortened by 2 bases and J by 4 bases, with 9 bases between the two germline ends. Germline CDR1 SQVTM, CDR2 ANQGSEA. CDR3 length: 13 residues. CDR3 DNA: TGCAGCGTTGAACCTCTCCAAGGAAACACCATATATTTT. Translated, it gives CSVEPLQGNTIYF.

The gene calls are TRBV19 and TRBJ1-5; 8 bases line up with TRBD1. V lost 5 bases, J lost 7 bases, and 10 bases stayed unmatched. CDR3 length: 15 amino acids. Germline lookup yields CDR1 LNHDA and CDR2 SQIVND (reference sequence). CDR3: CASSAGQDGRQPQHF. CDR3 coding DNA: TGTGCCAGTAGTGCGGGACAGGATGGTAGGCAGCCCCAGCATTTT.

The chain is built from TRBV9 and TRBJ1-3, with D perhaps TRBD1 (5 bases). Germline-derived CDR1 and CDR2 are SGDLS and YYNGEE. This CDR3 comprises 11 residues. Trimming took off 7 bases at V and 4 bases at J, with 6 bases between the two ends. CDR3 in amino acids: CASEGGNTIYF. CDR3 nucleotide sequence: TGTGCCAGCGAGGGGGGAAACACCATATATTTT.

The chain carries TRBV18 and TRBJ2-5; D uncertain. CDR1 and CDR2 from the germline V gene are KGHSH and LQKENI. Trimming took 2 bases from V and 0 from J, leaving 10 bases between them. There are 15 residues in the CDR3. Here the CDR3 DNA reads TGTGCCAGCTCACCATTAGGTGGGTACCAAGAGACCCAGTACTTC. Its protein product is CASSPLGGYQETQYF.

The V and J genes are TRBV5-5 and TRBJ1-6, with D possibly being TRBD1 (6 bases). Trimming left V 4 bases short and J 14 bases short, with 22 bases between. Germline lookup yields CDR1 SGHKS and CDR2 YYEKEE (reference sequence). The CDR3 spans 15 residues. The CDR3 is CASSQYEGDKGSLHF. The CDR3 nucleotides are TGTGCCAGCAGCCAATATGAGGGGGACAAGGGATCCCTCCACTTT.

J is TRBJ2-7 and V is TRBV7-2; 7 bases map to TRBD2. The CDR3 has 13 amino acids. V shed 5 bases and J 3 bases; nucleotides not matched to a gene: 4. Germline CDR1 reads SGHTA; CDR2 reads FQGNSA. CDR3 sequence: CASSPTGGYEQYF. CDR3 nucleotide sequence: TGTGCCAGCAGCCCAACGGGGGGCTACGAGCAGTACTTC.

The rearrangement uses TRBV7-2 and TRBJ2-1; no clear D. V was trimmed by 0 bases and J by 8 bases, leaving 5 bases between them. The CDR3 is 12 amino acids. CDR1 is SGHTA, CDR2 FQGNSA, per germline. The CDR3 loop is CASSLANHEQFF. As DNA, the CDR3 is TGTGCCAGCAGCTTAGCGAATCATGAGCAGTTCTTC.

J is TRBJ1-4 and V is TRBV4-1; D gene ambiguous. Trimming removed 1 base from V and 6 bases from J, with 6 bases in between. The CDR3 sequence is 13 residues long. The germline gives CDR1 MGHRA, CDR2 YSYEKL. CDR3 region: CASSQVNHEKLFF. Here the CDR3 DNA reads TGCGCCAGCAGCCAAGTAAATCATGAAAAACTGTTTTTT.

This chain joins TRBV2 and TRBJ1-4; TRBD1 might be the D (6 bases). Trimming removed 8 bases from V and 0 bases from J, with 10 bases in between. This CDR3 is built from 14 residues. Germline CDR1 SNHLY, CDR2 FYNNEI. CDR3 DNA sequence: TGTGCCAGCTCAAAGGGGGCAACTAATGAAAAACTGTTTTTT. Protein sequence: CASSKGATNEKLFF.

The chain recombines TRBV2 with TRBJ1-2; 12 bases map to TRBD1. There are 17 residues in the CDR3. CDR1 and CDR2 (germline): SNHLY, FYNNEI. J lost 3 bases, V lost 6 bases, and 11 bases had no gene match. The chain's CDR3 is CASRSGTGGAVDYGYTF. CDR3 in DNA: TGTGCCAGCAGGTCCGGGACAGGGGGCGCAGTGGACTATGGCTACACCTTC.

V and J are TRBV2 and TRBJ2-7; no reliable D call. Trimming pared 10 bases from V and 3 bases from J, leaving 10 bases between. This CDR3 is built from 11 residues. The V gene's germline CDR1 is SNHLY and CDR2 FYNNEI. CDR3 protein: CAKGSGYEQYF. The DNA for the CDR3 is TGTGCCAAAGGTTCGGGCTACGAGCAGTACTTC.

J is TRBJ2-2 and V is TRBV11-2; no firm D call. V lost 3 bases, J lost 1 base, and 6 bases lay in between. Germline CDR1 SGHAT, CDR2 FQNNGV. This CDR3 contains 14 residues. The CDR3 DNA reads as TGTGCCAGCAGCTTCTTTAAGAACACCGGGGAGCTGTTTTTT. Its protein product is CASSFFKNTGELFF.

There are a few counts of this clone. This chain links TRBV7-9 with TRBJ2-1; D remains unclear. V lost 5 bases to trimming and J lost 6 bases, with 8 bases between them. Looked up from germline, CDR1 is SEHNR and CDR2 is FQNEAQ (reference sequence). The CDR3 has 12 amino acids. The CDR3 loop reads CASSPLSNEQFF. The CDR3 DNA follows: TGTGCCAGCAGCCCCCTCTCCAATGAGCAGTTCTTC.

The CDR3 bases are TGTGCCAGCGTCGGCTTCCCATACTACGAGCAGTACTTC. This translates into CASVGFPYYEQYF. J is TRBJ2-7 and V is TRBV2, with unresolved D. Germline lookup yields CDR1 SNHLY and CDR2 FYNNEI. Deletions cut 8 bases from V and 3 bases from J, with 14 bases between. This CDR3 is built from 13 residues.